These T cell receptor beta chains were read from a single sample in a study of blood T cell repertoires in COVID-19. Some clones are missing from TCRdb's copy, which holds only in-frame ones; the method was immunoSEQ multiplex PCR. The sample includes some 110,000 clones, around 86% of them seen just once. Sequencing was done on a sample of peripheral blood. The receptors stem from a human donor in a cohort sampled during active COVID-19. CDR3s include the opening cysteine and the closing phenylalanine or tryptophan. Fields, in order: V gene, J gene, CDR3 length, clone size, D gene, CDR3 protein, CDR3 DNA. The D gene is left open where the match is weak. Clone sizes are given selectively: once, few, many, or a class where the clone is expanded.

>TRBV18|TRBJ2-7|15|NA|TRBD1
CASSPSTGGSYEQYF
TGTGCCAGCTCACCATCGACAGGGGGGAGCTACGAGCAGTACTTC
>TRBV2|TRBJ1-5|15|NA|NA
CASSEEAGSNQPQHF
TGTGCCAGCAGTGAAGAAGCGGGATCCAATCAGCCCCAGCATTTT
>TRBV6-5|TRBJ1-1|10|NA|NA
CASTEGGAFF
TGTGCCAGCACCGAAGGGGGAGCTTTCTTT
>TRBV7-2|TRBJ1-1|16|NA|NA
CASSLVPALQDTEAFF
TGTGCCAGCAGCTTAGTTCCGGCTCTCCAGGACACTGAAGCTTTCTTT
>TRBV5-6|TRBJ2-7|18|NA|TRBD1
CASSFRRTPGQDRDEQYF
TGTGCCAGCAGCTTTAGGAGGACCCCGGGACAGGATAGGGACGAGCAGTACTTC
>TRBV10-3|TRBJ2-1|15|NA|NA
CAISGGVLPGDEQFF
TGTGCCATCAGCGGGGGAGTCCTACCGGGGGATGAGCAGTTCTTC
>TRBV19|TRBJ2-7|15|NA|TRBD1
CASSMIGDRDFEQYF
TGTGCCAGTAGTATGATCGGGGACAGGGATTTCGAGCAGTACTTC
>TRBV28|TRBJ1-3|13|NA|TRBD1
CASSRTGGNTIYF
TGTGCCAGCAGCCGGACAGGGGGGAACACCATATATTTT
>TRBV18|TRBJ1-5|16|NA|NA
CASSLQGSGSNQPQHF
TGTGCCAGCTCACTGCAGGGGTCAGGCAGCAATCAGCCCCAGCATTTT
>TRBV11-2|TRBJ2-7|15|NA|TRBD2
CASSLMGLGYEEQYF
TGTGCCAGCAGCTTAATGGGACTAGGTTACGAGGAGCAGTACTTC
>TRBV9|TRBJ1-2|15|NA|NA
CASSVGGLAAYGYTF
TGTGCCAGCAGCGTAGGAGGGTTGGCAGCGTATGGCTACACCTTC
>TRBV7-9|TRBJ2-1|14|NA|NA
CASSKGGTYNEQFF
TGTGCCAGCAGTAAAGGGGGTACCTACAATGAGCAGTTCTTC
>TRBV4-3|TRBJ1-1|15|NA|NA
CASSQDQPGDTEAFF
TGCGCCAGCAGCCAAGACCAGCCGGGGGACACTGAAGCTTTCTTT
>TRBV5-6|TRBJ1-1|14|NA|TRBD1
CASGNSGGGIKAFF
TGTGCCAGCGGGAACTCAGGGGGCGGGATTAAAGCTTTCTTT
>TRBV19|TRBJ2-6|18|NA|TRBD2
CASSIVGGKLSGANVLTF
TGTGCCAGTAGTATTGTGGGAGGGAAGTTGAGTGGGGCCAACGTCCTGACTTTC
>TRBV3-1/TRBV3-2|TRBJ2-7|14|NA|TRBD1
CASSQDRTPGGQYF
TGTGCCAGCAGCCAAGATCGGACCCCAGGGGGGCAGTACTTC
>TRBV5-1|TRBJ1-1|13|NA|NA
CASSLWAATEAFF
TGCGCCAGCAGCTTGTGGGCAGCCACTGAAGCTTTCTTT
>TRBV14|TRBJ1-2|14|NA|TRBD1
CASSRGTGLFGYTF
TGTGCCAGCAGCCGCGGGACAGGGTTGTTCGGCTACACCTTC
>TRBV10-2|TRBJ2-3|17|NA|TRBD2
CASSTWGGDSTTDTQYF
TGCGCCAGCAGCACTTGGGGGGGGGACTCCACCACAGATACGCAGTATTTT
>TRBV18|TRBJ2-7|13|NA|TRBD1
CASQTGGGNEQYF
TGTGCCAGCCAGACAGGGGGGGGAAACGAGCAGTACTTC
>TRBV28|TRBJ2-5|14|NA|NA
CASTNSGVGETQYF
TGTGCCAGCACAAACTCGGGAGTTGGAGAGACCCAGTACTTC
>TRBV5-1|TRBJ1-4|14|NA|NA
CASSFRSLNEKLFF
TGCGCCAGCAGCTTCCGCAGTTTGAATGAAAAACTGTTTTTT
>TRBV5-6|TRBJ2-5|13|NA|TRBD1
CASSLGGGETQYF
TGTGCCAGCAGCTTGGGAGGGGGCGAGACCCAGTACTTC
>TRBV19|TRBJ2-4|15|once|TRBD1
CASSPGQGSKNIQYF
TGTGCCAGTAGTCCGGGACAGGGGTCCAAAAACATTCAGTACTTC
>TRBV19|TRBJ1-5|15|NA|NA
CASSISSYSNQPQHF
TGTGCCAGTAGTATTAGCTCCTATAGCAATCAGCCCCAGCATTTT
>TRBV5-6|TRBJ2-1|16|NA|NA
CASTAPLEGPYNEQFF
TGTGCCAGCACCGCCCCTCTAGAAGGTCCCTACAATGAGCAGTTCTTC
>TRBV7-6|TRBJ2-2|18|once|NA
CASSLAPEVSANTGELFF
TGTGCCAGCAGCTTAGCGCCCGAGGTCTCCGCCAACACCGGGGAGCTGTTTTTT
>TRBV5-4|TRBJ2-1|17|NA|TRBD2
CASSPGLAGGPGNEQFF
TGTGCCAGCAGCCCGGGACTAGCGGGAGGGCCAGGAAATGAGCAGTTCTTC
>TRBV6-2/TRBV6-3|TRBJ2-3|17|NA|NA
CASSARFPETSTDTQYF
TGTGCCAGCAGCGCCCGCTTCCCGGAGACTAGCACAGATACGCAGTATTTT
>TRBV11-3|TRBJ2-3|14|NA|NA
CASSLLATTDTQYF
TGTGCCAGCAGCTTACTAGCCACCACAGATACGCAGTATTTT
>TRBV7-3|TRBJ2-3|15|NA|TRBD2
CASSVAGGPSDTQYF
TGTGCCAGCAGCGTAGCGGGAGGGCCCTCAGATACGCAGTATTTT
>TRBV9|TRBJ1-3|14|NA|NA
CASSVATGRNTIYF
TGTGCCAGCAGCGTAGCAACAGGGAGAAACACCATATATTTT
>TRBV18|TRBJ1-3|15|NA|TRBD1
CASSPDLGTVHTIYF
TGTGCCAGCTCCCCTGACCTCGGGACAGTCCACACCATATATTTT
>TRBV5-1|TRBJ2-4|14|NA|NA
CASSTNSVANIQYF
TGCGCCAGCAGCACGAATAGCGTGGCAAACATTCAGTACTTC